The clone carrying this T cell receptor beta chain has only one observation. This sample is part of a study of blood T cells in healthy people across ages. CDR1 and CDR2 (germline): DFQATT, SNEGSKA (reference sequence). The CDR3 consists of 14 residues. V was pared by 0 bases and J by 7 bases, with 13 bases between. A sample-barcoded 5' primer and a J-beta primer mix were used in a second PCR of about 7 to 12 cycles. Individual samples furnished no less than 2.5 million CDR3-containing paired-end reads apiece. TCRdb reprocessed the 5' RACE reads via MiXCR and lists one record per CDR3 protein. This table has over 600,000 distinct CDR3 sequences, under 25% appearing once.

Sample: blood. This chain joins TRBV20-1 and TRBJ2-1; D could derive from TRBD1 or TRBD2 (5 bases each). The TCR originated in a man between 65 and 85 years old in good health. This CDR3 is CSARDLGELNEQFF. In DNA form, the CDR3 reads TGCAGTGCTAGAGATCTGGGGGAGCTAAATGAGCAGTTCTTC.